This T cell receptor (beta chain) emerged from a study of blood T cell repertoires in COVID-19. In the study overall: COVID-19 samples from acute and convalescent phases originated in the United States, Italy and Spain.

In the authors' methods: Scientists estimated how many nucleated cells there were by amplifying reference gene primers. Profiling relied on immunoSEQ multiplex PCR, and the TCRdb table lists in-frame clones only, not all of them. The V and J calls and clone size are taken from that table; D and trimming were inferred from the DNA. The sample holds about 170,000 clones; around 80% are singletons and the top ten take roughly 20%. Per the germline V gene, CDR1 is SGHNT and CDR2 is YYREEE (reference sequence). CDR3 length: 12 residues. The V end lost 4 bases, the J end lost 8 bases, and 9 bases lay between the germline ends.

The material sequenced was peripheral blood. V usage is TRBV5-4 and J usage is TRBJ2-2; D not certain. This TCR derives from a woman in her 70s who had recovered from COVID-19. CDR3 region: CASSPWAGELFF. CDR3 DNA: TGTGCCAGCAGCCCCTGGGCGGGGGAGCTGTTTTTT.